Listed below are T cell receptor beta chains from one sample, sequenced in a study of chemoradiotherapy in HPV16-positive cancers. Clones were sequenced by immunoSEQ multiplex PCR, and TCRdb holds only the in-frame ones, with some missing. The sample holds around 22,000 clones, roughly 92% seen once. The sequences come from blood, collected from a patient who underwent chemoradiotherapy. Receptors originate from a human donor with HPV-associated anogenital cancer. Each CDR3 is given with its conserved first and last residue. D genes are given only for firm matches. Clone size is stated in some rows and not others, as once, few, many or a class when expanded.

d_call	j_call	v_call	clone_size	cdr3_aa
.	TRBJ2-5	TRBV7-9	.	CASSLPTNRETQYF
.	TRBJ2-3	TRBV6-1	.	CASSGGEPTDTQYF
.	TRBJ2-3	TRBV7-9	once	CASSPAGQTNTDTQYF
.	TRBJ2-7	TRBV12-1	.	CASSSTGTGPYEQYF
.	TRBJ2-7	TRBV7-2	.	CASSLDPGRSFEQYF
.	TRBJ1-5	TRBV4-3	.	CASSIHSDGNQPQHF
.	TRBJ1-2	TRBV6-5	.	CASNRGGALGHGYTF
.	TRBJ2-5	TRBV19	.	CASSILRGETQYF
.	.	TRBV7-9	.	CASSPRILYEQYF
.	TRBJ1-2	TRBV15	.	CATSKTSGHLGYGYTF
TRBD1	TRBJ1-6	TRBV6-1	.	CASSVTQGASGSPLHF
TRBD1	TRBJ2-2	TRBV15	.	CATSGKIRGHGTGELFF
.	TRBJ2-7	TRBV5-8	.	CASSLDGRISYEQYF
.	TRBJ1-5	TRBV19	few	CASSPGEIMPQHF
.	TRBJ1-3	TRBV5-6	.	CASSQPLSGNTIYF
TRBD2	TRBJ2-3	TRBV2	.	CASSDGSGRWADTQYF
.	TRBJ1-6	TRBV6-5	.	CARLTTCSSPLHF
.	TRBJ2-1	TRBV20-1	.	CSARDLRNFFF
.	TRBJ2-2	TRBV18	.	CASSLNPGHNTGELFF
TRBD1	TRBJ1-2	TRBV6-1	once	CASSEVRTGSRYTF
TRBD1	TRBJ1-4	TRBV4-3	.	CASSQGTGEREKLFF
.	TRBJ1-1	TRBV18	.	CASSPAGAMNTEAFF
.	TRBJ2-7	TRBV6-5	.	CASSSTRGGEQYF
TRBD1	TRBJ2-3	TRBV2	.	CASTGTGSPLTDTQYF